The 6 T cell receptor beta chains below all came from one sample that was sequenced in a study of cytomegalovirus exposure and HLA in healthy donors. The PCR ran on 60 Vbeta and 13 Jbeta primers. Sequencing used immunoSEQ multiplex PCR; TCRdb keeps in-frame clones, though not all of them. The sample's table shows 100,000 to 150,000 clones. Specimen: PBMCs. Receptors originate from a woman aged 40 to 49 in good health and CMV-seronegative.

The genes are TRBV15 and TRBJ2-7; TRBD2 is a possible D gene (6 bases). The CDR3 totals 15 residues. V dropped 3 bases and J dropped 2 bases, with 14 bases sitting between them. The germline gives CDR1 LNHNV, CDR2 YYDKDF (reference sequence). The CDR3: CATSSERLVPYEQYF. The CDR3 region has the DNA TGTGCCACCAGCAGTGAGAGACTAGTGCCCTACGAGCAGTACTTC. Together with reference TRBV15 and TRBJ2-7, the CDR3 gives the full variable domain: DAMVIQNPRYQVTQFGKPVTLSCSQTLNHNVMYWYQQKSSQAPKLLFHYYDKDFNNEADTPDNFQSRRPNTSFCFLDIRSPGLGDTAMYLCATSSERLVPYEQYFGPGTRLTVT.

This rearrangement joins TRBV12-5 to TRBJ1-1; weak D call: TRBD1 (5 bases). Germline loops: CDR1 LGHNT, CDR2 FRNRAP. CDR3 size: 15 residues. V lost 6 bases and J lost 4, with 18 bases in between. The CDR3 DNA reads TGTGCTAGTGGCCCCCGGGGGGGGAAAGTCACTGAAGCTTTCTTT. This codes for CASGPRGGKVTEAFF. The variable domain in full, with the rest retrieved from reference TRBV12-5 and TRBJ1-1, is DARVTQTPRHKVTEMGQEVTMRCQPILGHNTVFWYRQTMMQGLELLAYFRNRAPLDDSGMPKDRFSAEMPDATLATLKIQPSEPRDSAVYFCASGPRGGKVTEAFFGQGTRLTVV.

The V call is TRBV28, the J call TRBJ2-7; perhaps TRBD2 as D (5 bases). The germline V and J ends were trimmed by 1 base and 0 bases, with 13 bases remaining between them. The germline gives CDR1 MDHEN, CDR2 SYDVKM. The CDR3 extends over 16 amino acids. The CDR3 DNA sequence: TGTGCCAGCAGTTTATCCCCGGACTTCATCTCCTACGAGCAGTACTTC. Its translation: CASSLSPDFISYEQYF. Full variable domain (missing parts from reference TRBV28 and TRBJ2-7): DVKVTQSSRYLVKRTGEKVFLECVQDMDHENMFWYRQDPGLGLRLIYFSYDVKMKEKGDIPEGYSVSREKKERFSLILESASTNQTSMYLCASSLSPDFISYEQYFGPGTRLTVT.

The chain couples TRBV7-2 to TRBJ1-2; 8 bases match TRBD1. The V gene end was trimmed by 1 base and the J gene end by 8 bases; junction bases not matched to a gene: 12. The CDR3 contains 16 residues. CDR1 is SGHTA, CDR2 FQGNSA, per germline. CDR3 sequence: CASSLESGRGPRGYTF. The CDR3 DNA is TGTGCCAGCAGCTTAGAGAGTGGCAGGGGGCCTCGGGGCTACACCTTC.

This sequence joins TRBV18 and TRBJ2-5; maybe TRBD1 (6 bases). Trimming cost V 5 bases and J 2 bases, with 9 bases left between them. The CDR3 runs 13 residues. Germline values: CDR1 KGHSH, CDR2 LQKENI. CDR3 in amino acids: CASSVRGQETQYF. As DNA, the CDR3 is TGTGCCAGCTCAGTCAGGGGACAAGAGACCCAGTACTTC.

The DNA of the CDR3 is TGTGCCAGCAGCCAGAGGGTGGCCAGCTCCTATGGCTACACCTTC. Translation: CASSQRVASSYGYTF. The chain couples TRBV7-2 to TRBJ1-2; D is unclear. This CDR3 contains 15 residues. The ends were cut back, 5 bases at V and 4 bases at J, with 17 bases in the middle. From germline, CDR1 is SGHTA and CDR2 FQGNSA.